This T cell receptor (beta chain) was captured by sequencing in a study of tumor-infiltrating lymphocytes in primary liver carcinoma. Notes on the study in general: Between tumor regions, pairs overlapped more than tumor-adjacent and tumor-blood pairs did. The study found only about 7-25% of top clones in all five tumor regions.

This clonotype was observed a few times. Antigen specificity is unknown. The length of the CDR3 is 13 residues. CDR1 and CDR2 from the germline V gene are SNHLY and FYNNEI. With 8 bases removed from V and 0 bases from J, the gap between germline ends came to 9 bases. Making TCR beta cDNA involved approximately 0.5 ug total RNA and a constant-region primer. Nested multiplex PCR, run for three rounds with slightly modified ARM-PCR, yielded TCR beta libraries. The first two PCR rounds, approximately 10 cycles each, used TRBV1-TRBV30 forward primers and a C-beta reverse primer. TCRdb reprocessed the multiplex PCR reads via MiXCR and lists one record per CDR3 protein. The table includes over 95,000 distinct CDR3 sequences, approximately 71% detected once. Unsorted bulk tissue (roughly 18-32 mg) underwent RNA and DNA co-extraction. Among the patients, all had chronic HBV infection and none had been treated.

Sequencing was carried out using liver tumor tissue from sampling region 5. The subset was: tumor region T5, tumor centre. The chain couples TRBV2 to TRBJ2-3; no firm D call. This receptor was identified in a woman aged 55-69 years with primary liver carcinoma and hepatitis B virus infection. Written as DNA, the CDR3 is TGTGCCAGCCATTTCGGGAGCACAGATACGCAGTATTTT. It is translated as CASHFGSTDTQYF.